One and the same sample provided the 22 T cell receptor beta chains below, sequenced in a study of immune cell composition in non-small cell lung cancer. Sequencing was performed with immunoSEQ multiplex PCR; in TCRdb, only in-frame clones are kept and a portion is missing. The sample lists about 7,000 clones, 70% occurring once. Sequencing used lung tumor tissue. These receptors came from a human donor with non-small cell lung cancer.

The chain recombines TRBV30 with TRBJ2-1; D is perhaps TRBD2 (5 bases). Trimming pared 8 bases from V and 3 bases from J, leaving 8 bases between. Looked up from germline, CDR1 is GTSNPN and CDR2 is SVGIG (reference sequence). This CDR3 contains 11 residues. The CDR3 spells CATRGYNEQFF. CDR3 bases: TGTGCCACTCGGGGCTACAATGAGCAGTTCTTC.

This chain links TRBV14 with TRBJ2-7, with no clear D. This CDR3 has 12 residues. V was cut by 5 bases and J by 10 bases, with 15 bases left in between. Germline lookup yields CDR1 SGHDN and CDR2 FVKESK. CDR3 nucleotides: TGTGCCAGCAGCGACGACAACTCAGCACAGTACTTC. Amino acids: CASSDDNSAQYF.

The sample holds one count of this clone. The chain uses TRBV6-6 and TRBJ2-1; TRBD1 matches at 7 bases. CDR1 and CDR2 (germline): MNHNY, SVGAGI (reference sequence). The trim removed 6 bases at V and 4 bases at J, leaving 12 bases unmatched. The CDR3 has 16 amino acids. This chain's CDR3 is CASSKEGAPGYNEQFF. The CDR3 nucleotides are TGTGCCAGCAGCAAAGAGGGGGCCCCAGGGTACAATGAGCAGTTCTTC.

This chain joins TRBV4-2 and TRBJ2-3, with D maybe TRBD2 (7 bases). Germline values: CDR1 LGHNA, CDR2 YNFKEQ. The CDR3 spans 14 residues. V dropped 5 bases and J dropped 5 bases, with 14 bases sitting between them. The CDR3 DNA follows: TGTGCCAGCAGCGACGCGGGGGCCAGAGATACGCAGTATTTT. Encoded protein: CASSDAGARDTQYF.

This clone came up once. The chain has TRBV19 and TRBJ2-7; a possible D gene is TRBD1 (6 bases). CDR1 and CDR2 from the germline V gene are LNHDA and SQIVND (reference sequence). Trimming removed 5 bases at V and 6 bases at J, with 14 bases between. The CDR3 runs to 13 residues. CDR3 protein: CASSQGRGGEQYF. DNA of the CDR3: TGTGCCAGTAGTCAGGGGAGAGGGGGCGAGCAGTACTTC. The complete variable domain, with remaining parts taken from reference TRBV19 and TRBJ2-7, reads DGGITQSPKYLFRKEGQNVTLSCEQNLNHDAMYWYRQDPGQGLRLIYYSQIVNDFQKGDIAEGYSVSREKKESFPLTVTSAQKNPTAFYLCASSQGRGGEQYFGPGTRLTVT.

This chain joins TRBV27 and TRBJ1-2; a possible D gene is TRBD1 (5 bases). Per germline, CDR1 MNHEY and CDR2 SMNVEV (reference sequence). The CDR3 is 14 amino acids. V was pared by 3 bases and J by 7 bases, with 15 bases between. The DNA for the CDR3 is TGTGCCAGCAGTTTCACACAGGTACCGGGTGGCTACACCTTC. This sequence encodes CASSFTQVPGGYTF.

The V and J genes are TRBV4-2 and TRBJ1-2; D might be TRBD1 (5 bases). CDR3 size: 14 residues. CDR1 and CDR2 (germline): LGHNA, YNFKEQ. Trimming shortened V by 1 base and J by 4 bases, and 10 bases separated the two germline ends. The CDR3 sequence is CASSQGQGAYGYTF. The CDR3 DNA reads TGTGCCAGCAGCCAAGGACAAGGGGCCTATGGCTACACCTTC.

The chain links TRBV19 to TRBJ2-2; a weak D match, TRBD2 (7 bases). V gave up 7 bases and J gave up 1 base, with 13 bases separating them. This CDR3 spans 15 amino acids. CDR1 is LNHDA and CDR2 is SQIVND in the germline V gene (reference sequence). The CDR3 DNA reads TGTGCCAGTACACGGGGGGCCCAGAACACCGGGGAGCTGTTTTTT. Protein product: CASTRGAQNTGELFF.

The rearrangement uses TRBV5-1 and TRBJ1-1; D call uncertain. The V end lost 1 base, the J end lost 0 bases, and 10 bases lay between the germline ends. CDR3 size: 15 residues. The germline gives CDR1 SGHRS, CDR2 YFSETQ. CDR3 nucleotides: TGCGCCAGCAGCTTGAACTTTGAAGTGAACACTGAAGCTTTCTTT. Residues: CASSLNFEVNTEAFF.

The J gene is TRBJ2-1, the V gene TRBV19; D might be TRBD1 (5 bases). Germline loops: CDR1 LNHDA, CDR2 SQIVND (reference sequence). The V end lost 0 bases, the J end lost 7 bases, and 16 bases lay between the germline ends. The CDR3 spans 16 residues. The CDR3 coding sequence is TGTGCCAGTAGTATAGATCGCCAGGCAGGGCGGAATGAGCAGTTCTTC. Protein sequence: CASSIDRQAGRNEQFF.

The rearrangement uses TRBV19 and TRBJ1-5, with 8 nucleotides matching TRBD1. V shed 5 bases, J shed 2 bases, and the junction held 2 bases outside the gene matches. The germline V gene has CDR1 LNHDA and CDR2 SQIVND (reference sequence). The CDR3 is 14 residues long. Here the CDR3 DNA reads TGTGCCAGTAGTGACAGGGGCGGCAATCAGCCCCAGCATTTT. Its translation is CASSDRGGNQPQHF.

CDR3 bases: TGCAGTGCTCCCATTAACACTGAAGCTTTCTTT. Translated: CSAPINTEAFF. V and J are TRBV20-1 and TRBJ1-1; D gene ambiguous. The CDR3 sequence is 11 residues long. Between the trimmed V and J ends, which lost 5 bases and 2 bases, there was a span of 6 bases. Germline-derived CDR1 and CDR2 are DFQATT and SNEGSKA (reference sequence).

This chain uses TRBV5-6 with TRBJ1-2, with a tentative D call TRBD1 (5 bases). The CDR3 runs 15 residues. Germline V CDR1 and CDR2: SGHDT, YYEEEE. Trimming shortened V by 4 bases and J by 4 bases, and 17 bases separated the two germline ends. The CDR3 DNA reads as TGTGCCAGCAGCCTTATCTTCTCGACAGTCTATGGCTACACCTTC. Its translation is CASSLIFSTVYGYTF.

This rearrangement joins TRBV4-1 to TRBJ2-5; the D is unclear. The end of the DNA is better explained by TRBJ2-7, so the J call may be wrong. The germline CDR1 and CDR2 sequences are MGHRA and YSYEKL. There are 18 residues in the CDR3. CDR3 sequence reads: CASSQDWRSSRFVYEQYF. The CDR3 coding sequence is TGCGCCAGCAGCCAAGATTGGAGAAGCTCACGGTTCGTCTACGAGCAGTACTTC.

The chain is built from TRBV7-2 and TRBJ2-2; D is possibly TRBD1 (6 bases). The CDR3 contains 17 residues. Trimming removed 2 bases at V and 0 bases at J, with 13 bases between. Germline loops: CDR1 SGHTA, CDR2 FQGNSA. The CDR3 nucleotides are TGTGCCAGCAGCTTAAGGTTCCGGACAGCGAACACCGGGGAGCTGTTTTTT. Its protein product is CASSLRFRTANTGELFF.

This clone has just one count. The J gene is TRBJ2-2, the V gene TRBV18; 8 bases fit TRBD2. Germline CDR1 KGHSH, CDR2 LQKENI. V trimming: 6 bases; J trimming: 3 bases; junction bases outside the gene matches: 3. CDR3 length equals 14 residues. CDR3 loop: CASSSGVDTGELFF. In DNA, the CDR3 is TGTGCCAGCTCTAGCGGGGTAGACACCGGGGAGCTGTTTTTT.

The chain recombines TRBV5-4 with TRBJ2-1, with 11 bases matching TRBD2. V shed 4 bases, J shed 9 bases, and the junction held 9 bases outside the gene matches. Germline loops: CDR1 SGHNT, CDR2 YYREEE (reference sequence). The CDR3 sequence is 15 residues long. Here the CDR3 reads CASSLTSGGVSEQFF. The CDR3 bases are TGTGCCAGCAGCCTTACTAGCGGGGGAGTCAGTGAGCAGTTCTTC. Full variable domain (missing parts from reference TRBV5-4 and TRBJ2-1): ETGVTQSPTHLIKTRGQQVTLRCSSQSGHNTVSWYQQALGQGPQFIFQYYREEENGRGNFPPRFSGLQFPNYSSELNVNALELDDSALYLCASSLTSGGVSEQFFGPGTRLTVL.

The genes are TRBV9 and TRBJ2-7, with D perhaps matching TRBD2 (6 bases). V was pared by 3 bases and J by 3 bases, with 16 bases between. The CDR3 has 15 amino acids. CDR1 is SGDLS, CDR2 YYNGEE, per germline. CDR3 amino acids: CASSETGTPRYEQYF. DNA of the CDR3: TGTGCCAGCAGCGAAACTGGGACTCCACGCTACGAGCAGTACTTC.

In DNA, the CDR3 is TGTGCCAGCAGGGCGTGGCAGGGGGTTGGAGATACGCAGTATTTT. It yields the protein CASRAWQGVGDTQYF. The J gene is TRBJ2-3, the V gene TRBV5-4; 7 positions agree with TRBD1. With 5 bases clipped from V and 5 bases from J, the junction kept 11 bases outside the gene matches. Germline V gene lookup returns CDR1 SGHNT and CDR2 YYREEE (reference sequence). There are 15 residues in the CDR3. Drawing the rest from reference TRBV5-4 and TRBJ2-3, the complete variable domain is ETGVTQSPTHLIKTRGQQVTLRCSSQSGHNTVSWYQQALGQGPQFIFQYYREEENGRGNFPPRFSGLQFPNYSSELNVNALELDDSALYLCASRAWQGVGDTQYFGPGTRLTVL.

The chain is built from TRBV5-4 and TRBJ2-4, with D unclear. This CDR3 spans 16 amino acids. V dropped 4 bases and J dropped 0 bases, with 14 bases sitting between them. The V gene's germline CDR1 is SGHNT and CDR2 YYREEE (reference sequence). CDR3 residues: CASSLDGLLAKNIQYF. The CDR3 DNA is TGTGCCAGCAGCCTGGACGGTCTACTAGCCAAAAACATTCAGTACTTC.

The rearrangement joins TRBV5-1 to TRBJ2-1, with D unclear. From germline, CDR1 is SGHRS and CDR2 YFSETQ. Trimming left V 0 bases short and J 7 bases short, with 14 bases between. The CDR3 runs 15 residues. The CDR3 is CASSLEWASLNEQFF. CDR3 nucleotide sequence: TGCGCCAGCAGCTTGGAATGGGCGAGCCTGAATGAGCAGTTCTTC.

CDR3 bases: TGTGCCAGCTCGCCCGGGGGTGGCTCCTACAATGAGCAGTTCTTC. As protein: CASSPGGGSYNEQFF. The rearrangement joins TRBV18 to TRBJ2-1; TRBD2 might be the D (6 bases). CDR1 and CDR2 from the germline V gene are KGHSH and LQKENI. The V end was cut by 6 bases, the J end by 0 bases, with 12 bases between. This CDR3 has 15 residues.